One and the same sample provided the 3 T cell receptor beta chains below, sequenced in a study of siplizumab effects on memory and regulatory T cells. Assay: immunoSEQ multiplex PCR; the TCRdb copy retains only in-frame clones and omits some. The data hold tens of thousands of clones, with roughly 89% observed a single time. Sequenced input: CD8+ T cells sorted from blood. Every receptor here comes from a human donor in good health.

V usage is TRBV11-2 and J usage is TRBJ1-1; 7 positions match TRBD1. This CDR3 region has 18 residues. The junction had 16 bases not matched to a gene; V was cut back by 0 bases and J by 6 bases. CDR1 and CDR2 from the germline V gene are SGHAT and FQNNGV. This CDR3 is CASSLETGWEQSLAEAFF. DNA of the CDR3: TGTGCCAGCAGCTTAGAGACAGGGTGGGAACAATCGTTGGCTGAAGCTTTCTTT.

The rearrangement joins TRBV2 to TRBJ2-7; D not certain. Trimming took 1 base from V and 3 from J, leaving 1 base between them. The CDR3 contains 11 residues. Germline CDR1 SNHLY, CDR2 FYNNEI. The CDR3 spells CASSEDYEQYF. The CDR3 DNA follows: TGTGCCAGCAGTGAAGACTACGAGCAGTACTTC.

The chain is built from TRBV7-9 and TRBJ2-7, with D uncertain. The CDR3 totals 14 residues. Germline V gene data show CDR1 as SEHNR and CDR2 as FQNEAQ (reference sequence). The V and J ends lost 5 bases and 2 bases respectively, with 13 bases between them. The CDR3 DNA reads TGTGCCAGCAGCGTGGCAATGGGCACCTACGAGCAGTACTTC. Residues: CASSVAMGTYEQYF.